Sequencing of this TCR beta chain was carried out in a study of cytomegalovirus exposure and HLA in healthy donors. Study-level information: Earlier, some 180 million T cells were analyzed, and some 120 million unique TCR beta sequences were found among them. General observations from the study: The majority of TCR sequences were rare, yet some public TCRs appeared in many donors. In a later analysis, a genetic analysis reported fewer productive-TCR N-insertions in an Asian-associated ancestry cluster than the cohort average.

CDR1 is LNHNV, CDR2 YYDKDF, per germline (reference sequence). This CDR3 has 15 amino acids. V gave up 6 bases and J gave up 4 bases; unmatched junction bases: 8. In the PCR, 60 Vbeta and 13 Jbeta primers were used. Only in-frame clones appear in the TCRdb table, and some are missing; sequencing was by immunoSEQ multiplex PCR. The sample consists of about 140,000 clones, more than 70% of them appearing once. Points on this clone: No antigen is known for it.

The origin of this receptor is a male donor in good health and CMV-seronegative. The V call is TRBV15, the J call TRBJ1-1; TRBD1 matches 10 bases. The sequenced sample consisted of PBMCs. The CDR3 here is CATSLWDRGPTEAFF. The CDR3 region has the DNA TGTGCCACCAGTCTGTGGGACAGGGGTCCCACTGAAGCTTTCTTT. The complete variable domain, with remaining parts taken from reference TRBV15 and TRBJ1-1, reads DAMVIQNPRYQVTQFGKPVTLSCSQTLNHNVMYWYQQKSSQAPKLLFHYYDKDFNNEADTPDNFQSRRPNTSFCFLDIRSPGLGDTAMYLCATSLWDRGPTEAFFGQGTRLTVV.